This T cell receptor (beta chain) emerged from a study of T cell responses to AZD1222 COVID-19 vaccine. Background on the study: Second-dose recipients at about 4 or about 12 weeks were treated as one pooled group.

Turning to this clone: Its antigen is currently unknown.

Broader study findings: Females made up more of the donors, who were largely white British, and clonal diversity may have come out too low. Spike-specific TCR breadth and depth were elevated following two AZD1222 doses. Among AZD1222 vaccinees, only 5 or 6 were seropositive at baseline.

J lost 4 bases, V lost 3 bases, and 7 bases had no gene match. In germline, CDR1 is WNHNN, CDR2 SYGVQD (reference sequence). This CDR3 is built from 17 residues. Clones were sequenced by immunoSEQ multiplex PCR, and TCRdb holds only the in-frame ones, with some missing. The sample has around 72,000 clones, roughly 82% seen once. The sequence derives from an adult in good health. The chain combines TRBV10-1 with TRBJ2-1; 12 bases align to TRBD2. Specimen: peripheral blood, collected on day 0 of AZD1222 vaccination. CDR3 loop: CASSDPAGTSGYNEQFF. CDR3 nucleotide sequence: TGCGCCAGCAGTGACCCTGCGGGGACTAGCGGGTACAATGAGCAGTTCTTC.